This T cell receptor (beta chain) was sequenced in a study of T cell responses to AZD1222 COVID-19 vaccine. General study findings and limits: Repertoires in all cases were sampled only once the peak T cell response had passed. Seropositive status at baseline applied to only a handful of AZD1222 recipients. Most donors were white British, females outnumbered males, and clonal diversity was possibly underestimated.

Clones were read by immunoSEQ multiplex PCR, and TCRdb kept only the in-frame ones, dropping some. The table shows 100,000 to 120,000 clones, with 92% occurring only once. The count of this clone is one. Antigen: not known. J gave up 4 bases and V 4 bases, and 9 bases lay outside the gene matches. The CDR3 has 15 residues. Germline V gene lookup returns CDR1 SGHRS and CDR2 YFSETQ. The source material was peripheral blood, sampled 28 days after the second AZD1222 dose. The chain joins TRBV5-1 to TRBJ2-7; TRBD1 matches at 9 bases. This TCR came from an adult who received the AZD1222 COVID-19 vaccine. CDR3 DNA sequence: TGCGCCAGCAGCCGTCCGGGACAGGGAGAATACGAGCAGTACTTC. Its translation is CASSRPGQGEYEQYF.